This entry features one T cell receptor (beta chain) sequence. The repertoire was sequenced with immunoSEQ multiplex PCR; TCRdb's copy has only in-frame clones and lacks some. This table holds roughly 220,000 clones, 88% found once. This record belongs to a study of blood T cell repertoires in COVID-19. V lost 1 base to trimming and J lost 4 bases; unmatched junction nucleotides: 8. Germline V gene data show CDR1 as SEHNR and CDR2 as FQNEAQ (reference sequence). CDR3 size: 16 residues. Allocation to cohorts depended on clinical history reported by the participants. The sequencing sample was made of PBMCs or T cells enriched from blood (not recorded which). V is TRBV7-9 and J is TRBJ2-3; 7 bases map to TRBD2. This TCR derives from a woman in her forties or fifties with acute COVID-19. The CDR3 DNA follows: TGTGCCAGCAGCTTAGTACCCGCGGCGGGGGCAGATACGCAGTATTTT. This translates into CASSLVPAAGADTQYF.